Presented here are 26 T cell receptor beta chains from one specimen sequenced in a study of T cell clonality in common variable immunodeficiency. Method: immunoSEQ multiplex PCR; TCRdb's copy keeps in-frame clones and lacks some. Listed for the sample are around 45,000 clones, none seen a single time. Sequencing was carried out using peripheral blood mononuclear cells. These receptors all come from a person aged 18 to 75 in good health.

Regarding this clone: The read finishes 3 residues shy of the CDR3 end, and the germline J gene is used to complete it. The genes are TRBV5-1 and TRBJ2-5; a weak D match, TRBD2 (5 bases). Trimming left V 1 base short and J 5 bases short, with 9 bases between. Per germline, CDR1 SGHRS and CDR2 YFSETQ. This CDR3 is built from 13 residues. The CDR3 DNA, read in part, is TGCGCCAGCAGCTTGAACTCGGGGGAGACC. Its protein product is CASSLNSGET. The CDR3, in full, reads CASSLNSGETQYF.

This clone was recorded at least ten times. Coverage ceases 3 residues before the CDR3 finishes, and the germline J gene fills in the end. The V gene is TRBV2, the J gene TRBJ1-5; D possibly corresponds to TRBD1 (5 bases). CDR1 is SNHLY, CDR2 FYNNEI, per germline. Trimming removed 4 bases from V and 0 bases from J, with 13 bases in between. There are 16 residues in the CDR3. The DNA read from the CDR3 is TGTGCCAGCAGTGTAAGAACCAGGGATAGCAATCAGCCC. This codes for CASSVRTRDSNQP. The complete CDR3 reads CASSVRTRDSNQPQHF.

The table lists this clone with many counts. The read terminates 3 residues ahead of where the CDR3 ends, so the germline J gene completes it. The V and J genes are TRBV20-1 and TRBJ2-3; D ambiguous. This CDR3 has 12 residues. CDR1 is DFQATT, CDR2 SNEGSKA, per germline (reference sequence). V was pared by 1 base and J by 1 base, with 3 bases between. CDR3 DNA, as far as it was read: TGCAGTGCTAGAGTCGGCACAGATACG. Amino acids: CSARVGTDT. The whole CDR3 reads CSARVGTDTQYF.

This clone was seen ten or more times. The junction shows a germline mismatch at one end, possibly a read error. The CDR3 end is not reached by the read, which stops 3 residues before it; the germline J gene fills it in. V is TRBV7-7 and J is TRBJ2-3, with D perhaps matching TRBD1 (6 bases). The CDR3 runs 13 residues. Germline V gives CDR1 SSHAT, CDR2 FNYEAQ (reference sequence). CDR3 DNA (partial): TGTGCTAGCAGCACCCGGGACAAAGATACG. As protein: CASSTRDKDT. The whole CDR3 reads CASSTRDKDTQYF.

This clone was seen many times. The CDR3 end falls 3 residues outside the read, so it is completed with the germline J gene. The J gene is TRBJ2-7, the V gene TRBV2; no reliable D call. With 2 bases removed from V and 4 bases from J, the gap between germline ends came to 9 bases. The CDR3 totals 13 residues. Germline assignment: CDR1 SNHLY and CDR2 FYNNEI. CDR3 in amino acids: CASSESVGYEQYF. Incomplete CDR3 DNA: TGTGCCAGCAGTGAATCTGTAGGGTACGAG.

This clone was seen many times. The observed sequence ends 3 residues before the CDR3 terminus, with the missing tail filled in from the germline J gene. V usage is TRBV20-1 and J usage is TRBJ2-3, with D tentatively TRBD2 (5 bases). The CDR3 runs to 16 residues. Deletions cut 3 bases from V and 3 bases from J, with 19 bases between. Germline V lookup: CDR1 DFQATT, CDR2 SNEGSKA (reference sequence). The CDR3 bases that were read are TGCAGTGCTAGGAGGCTCCGGGGTCTGGGGACAGATACG. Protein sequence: CSARRLRGLGTDT. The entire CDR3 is CSARRLRGLGTDTQYF.

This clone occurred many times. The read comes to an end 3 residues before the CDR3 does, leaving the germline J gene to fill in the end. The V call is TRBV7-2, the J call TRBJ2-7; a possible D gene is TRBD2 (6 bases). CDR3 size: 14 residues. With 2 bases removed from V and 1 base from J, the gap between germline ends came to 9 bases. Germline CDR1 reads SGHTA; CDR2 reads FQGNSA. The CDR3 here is CASSLMGGSYEQYF. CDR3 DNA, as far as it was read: TGTGCCAGCAGCTTAATGGGGGGATCCTACGAG.

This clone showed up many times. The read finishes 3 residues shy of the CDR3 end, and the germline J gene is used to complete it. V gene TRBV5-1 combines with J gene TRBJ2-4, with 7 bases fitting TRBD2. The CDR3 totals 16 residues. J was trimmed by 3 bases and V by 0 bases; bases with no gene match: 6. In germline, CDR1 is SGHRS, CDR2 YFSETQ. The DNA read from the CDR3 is TGCGCCAGCAGCTTGGTTCTAGCGGCCGACAAAAACATT. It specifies CASSLVLAADKNI. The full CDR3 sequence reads CASSLVLAADKNIQYF.

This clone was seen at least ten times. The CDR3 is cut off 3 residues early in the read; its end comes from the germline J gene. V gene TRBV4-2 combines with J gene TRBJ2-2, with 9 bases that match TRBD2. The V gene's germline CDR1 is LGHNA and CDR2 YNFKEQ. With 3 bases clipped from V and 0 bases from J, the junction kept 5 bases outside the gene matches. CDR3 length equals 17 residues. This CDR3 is CASSHRRLAANTGELFF. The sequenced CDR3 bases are TGTGCCAGCAGCCACCGCCGACTAGCGGCGAACACCGGGGAG.

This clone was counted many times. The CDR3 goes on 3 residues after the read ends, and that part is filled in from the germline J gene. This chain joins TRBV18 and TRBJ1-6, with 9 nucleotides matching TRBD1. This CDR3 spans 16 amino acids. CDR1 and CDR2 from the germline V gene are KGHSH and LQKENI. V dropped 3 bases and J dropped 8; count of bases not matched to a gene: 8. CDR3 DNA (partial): TGTGCCAGCTCACCCACGGGACAGGGCTCGGATTCACCC. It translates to CASSPTGQGSDSP. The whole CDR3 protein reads CASSPTGQGSDSPLHF.

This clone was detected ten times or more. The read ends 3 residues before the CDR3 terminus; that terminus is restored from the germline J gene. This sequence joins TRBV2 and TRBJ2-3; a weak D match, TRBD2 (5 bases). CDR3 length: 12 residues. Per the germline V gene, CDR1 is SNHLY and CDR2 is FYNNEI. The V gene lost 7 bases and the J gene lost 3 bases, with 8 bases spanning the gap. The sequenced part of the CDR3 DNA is TGTGCCAGCAACGGGGAAACAGATACG. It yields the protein CASNGETDT. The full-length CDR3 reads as CASNGETDTQYF.

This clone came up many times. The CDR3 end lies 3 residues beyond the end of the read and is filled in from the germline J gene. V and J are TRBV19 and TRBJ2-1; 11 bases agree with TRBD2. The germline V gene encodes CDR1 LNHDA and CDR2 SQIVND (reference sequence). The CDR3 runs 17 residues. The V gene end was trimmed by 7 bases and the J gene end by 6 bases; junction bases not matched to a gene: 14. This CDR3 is CASTPQWGTSGFNEQFF. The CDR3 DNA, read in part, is TGTGCCAGTACCCCCCAGTGGGGGACTAGCGGTTTCAATGAG.

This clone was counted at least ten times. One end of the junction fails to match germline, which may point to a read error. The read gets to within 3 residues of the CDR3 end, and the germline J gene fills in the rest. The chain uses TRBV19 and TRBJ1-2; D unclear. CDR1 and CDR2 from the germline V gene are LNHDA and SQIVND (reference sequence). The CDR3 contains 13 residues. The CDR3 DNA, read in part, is TGTGCCAGTAGTCTAGACGGTAACTATGGC. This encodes CASSLDGNYG. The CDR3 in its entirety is CASSLDGNYGYTF.

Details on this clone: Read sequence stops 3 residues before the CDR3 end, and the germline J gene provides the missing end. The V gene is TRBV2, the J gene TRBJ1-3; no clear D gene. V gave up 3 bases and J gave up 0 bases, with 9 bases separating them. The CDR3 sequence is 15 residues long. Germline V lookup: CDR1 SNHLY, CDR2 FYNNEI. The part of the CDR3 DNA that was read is TGTGCCAGCAGTGAGTGGGCAGACTCTGGAAACACC. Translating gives CASSEWADSGNT. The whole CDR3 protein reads CASSEWADSGNTIYF.

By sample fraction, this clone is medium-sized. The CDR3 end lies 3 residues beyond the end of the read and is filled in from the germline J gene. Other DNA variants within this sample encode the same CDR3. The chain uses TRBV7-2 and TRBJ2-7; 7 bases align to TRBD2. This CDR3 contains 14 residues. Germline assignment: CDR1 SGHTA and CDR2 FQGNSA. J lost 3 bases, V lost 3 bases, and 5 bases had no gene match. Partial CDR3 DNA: TGTGCCAGCAGCTTTCAGCGGGGTATCTACGAG. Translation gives CASSFQRGIYE. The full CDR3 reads CASSFQRGIYEQYF.

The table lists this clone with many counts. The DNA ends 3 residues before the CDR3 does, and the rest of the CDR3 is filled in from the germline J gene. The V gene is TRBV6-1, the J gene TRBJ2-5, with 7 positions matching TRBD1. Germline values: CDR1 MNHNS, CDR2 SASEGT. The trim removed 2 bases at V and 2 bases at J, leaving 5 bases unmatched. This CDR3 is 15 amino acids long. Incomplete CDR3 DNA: TGTGCCAGCAGTGAACAACTGGGACAGCAAGAGACC. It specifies CASSEQLGQQET. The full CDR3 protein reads CASSEQLGQQETQYF.

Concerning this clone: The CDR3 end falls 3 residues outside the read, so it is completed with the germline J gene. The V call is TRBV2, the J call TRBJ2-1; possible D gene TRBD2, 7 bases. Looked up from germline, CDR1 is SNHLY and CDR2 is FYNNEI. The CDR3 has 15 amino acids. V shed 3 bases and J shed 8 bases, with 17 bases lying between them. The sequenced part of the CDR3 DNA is TGTGCCAGCAGTGATATGGGGGGGGGCCTGGATGAG. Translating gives CASSDMGGGLDE. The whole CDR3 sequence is CASSDMGGGLDEQFF. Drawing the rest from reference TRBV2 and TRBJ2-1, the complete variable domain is EPEVTQTPSHQVTQMGQEVILRCVPISNHLYFYWYRQILGQKVEFLVSFYNNEISEKSEIFDDQFSVERPDGSNFTLKIRSTKLEDSAMYFCASSDMGGGLDEQFFGPGTRLTVL.

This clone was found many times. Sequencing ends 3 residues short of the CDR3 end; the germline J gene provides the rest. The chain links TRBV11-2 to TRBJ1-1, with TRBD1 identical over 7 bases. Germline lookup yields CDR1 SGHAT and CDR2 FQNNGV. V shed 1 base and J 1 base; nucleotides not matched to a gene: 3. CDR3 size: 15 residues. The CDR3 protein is CASSLGAGGNTEAFF. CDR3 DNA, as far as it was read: TGTGCCAGCAGCTTAGGGGCAGGGGGGAACACTGAA.

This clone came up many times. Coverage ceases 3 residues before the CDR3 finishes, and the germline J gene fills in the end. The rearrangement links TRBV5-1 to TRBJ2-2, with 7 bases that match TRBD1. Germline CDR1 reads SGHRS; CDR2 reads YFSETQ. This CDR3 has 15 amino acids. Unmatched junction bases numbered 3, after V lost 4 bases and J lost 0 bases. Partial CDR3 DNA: TGCGCCAGCAGCGTAGGGGGCCCGAACACCGGGGAG. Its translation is CASSVGGPNTGE. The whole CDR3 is CASSVGGPNTGELFF.

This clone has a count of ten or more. The CDR3 sequence: CASSARGYEQYF. CDR3 bases read: TGTGCCAGCAGCGCCAGGGGGTACGAG. V and J are TRBV9 and TRBJ2-7; 7 bases are shared with TRBD1. The CDR3 end falls 3 residues outside the read, so it is completed with the germline J gene. Trimming removed 3 bases from V and 4 bases from J; junction bases left unmatched: 1. The V gene's germline CDR1 is SGDLS and CDR2 YYNGEE. This CDR3 is built from 12 residues.

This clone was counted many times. This CDR3 is CSASVVQGSNQPQHF. CDR3 bases read: TGCAGTGCTAGTGTAGTACAGGGGAGCAATCAGCCC. V gene TRBV20-1 combines with J gene TRBJ1-5, with 7 nucleotides matching TRBD1. The CDR3 end lies 3 residues beyond the end of the read and is filled in from the germline J gene. The CDR3 sequence is 15 residues long. The V gene's germline CDR1 is DFQATT and CDR2 SNEGSKA (reference sequence). The J segment lost 1 base and the V segment lost 3 bases, leaving 6 bases of the junction unmatched.

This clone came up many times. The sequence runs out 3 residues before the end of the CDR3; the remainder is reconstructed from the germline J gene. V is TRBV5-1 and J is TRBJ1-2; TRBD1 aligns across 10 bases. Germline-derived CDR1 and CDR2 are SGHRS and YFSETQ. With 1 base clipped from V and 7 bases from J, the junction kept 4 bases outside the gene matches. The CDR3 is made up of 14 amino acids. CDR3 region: CASSLRQGASGYTF. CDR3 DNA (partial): TGCGCCAGCAGCTTGAGACAGGGGGCGTCTGGC.

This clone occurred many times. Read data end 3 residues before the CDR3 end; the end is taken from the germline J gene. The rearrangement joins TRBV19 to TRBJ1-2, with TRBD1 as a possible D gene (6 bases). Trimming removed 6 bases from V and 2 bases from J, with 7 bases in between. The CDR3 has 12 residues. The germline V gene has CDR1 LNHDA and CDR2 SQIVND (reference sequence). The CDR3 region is CASSRGNYGYTF. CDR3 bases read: TGTGCCAGTAGCAGGGGAAACTATGGC.

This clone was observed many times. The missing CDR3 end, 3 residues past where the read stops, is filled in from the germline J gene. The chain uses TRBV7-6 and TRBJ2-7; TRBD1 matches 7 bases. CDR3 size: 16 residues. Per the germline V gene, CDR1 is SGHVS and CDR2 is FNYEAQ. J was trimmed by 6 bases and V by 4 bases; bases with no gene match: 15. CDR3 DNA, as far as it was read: TGTGCCAGCAGCTCCCGACAGGGAATGATGGCCGGCGAG. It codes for CASSSRQGMMAGE. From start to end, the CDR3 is CASSSRQGMMAGEQYF.

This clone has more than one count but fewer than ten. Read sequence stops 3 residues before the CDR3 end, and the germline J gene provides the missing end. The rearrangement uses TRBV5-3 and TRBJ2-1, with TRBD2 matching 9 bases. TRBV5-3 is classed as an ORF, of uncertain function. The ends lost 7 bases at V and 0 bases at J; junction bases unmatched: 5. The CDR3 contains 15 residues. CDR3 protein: CARCLAGASYNEQFF. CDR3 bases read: TGTGCCAGATGTTTAGCGGGAGCCTCCTACAATGAG.

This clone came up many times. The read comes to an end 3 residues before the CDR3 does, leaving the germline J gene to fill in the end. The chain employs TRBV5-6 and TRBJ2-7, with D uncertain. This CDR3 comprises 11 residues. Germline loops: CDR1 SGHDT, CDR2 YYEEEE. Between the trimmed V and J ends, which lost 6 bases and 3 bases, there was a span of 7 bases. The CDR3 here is CASNSYYEQYF. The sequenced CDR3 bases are TGTGCCAGCAACTCGTACTACGAG. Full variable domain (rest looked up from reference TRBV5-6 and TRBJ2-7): DAGVTQSPTHLIKTRGQQVTLRCSPKSGHDTVSWYQQALGQGPQFIFQYYEEEERQRGNFPDRFSGHQFPNYSSELNVNALLLGDSALYLCASNSYYEQYFGPGTRLTVT.